This entry is about one T cell receptor beta chain. Its antigen is as yet unknown. Unique molecular identifiers were present on the cDNA, which also gained a universal primer site by template switching. TCRdb reanalysed the 5' RACE reads using MiXCR and keeps one entry per CDR3 protein. The sample lists fewer than 550,000 distinct CDR3 sequences; roughly 15% were seen once. The sample comes from a study of identical twins. Study-level findings and limits: The analysis was cross-sectional rather than longitudinal within donors.

The CDR3 has 14 amino acids. Trimming took 8 bases from V and 10 from J; bases not matched to a gene: 12. Germline CDR1 is SQVTM and CDR2 is ANQGSEA. These data also featured in a second study, about yellow fever vaccine responses in identical twins. That report notes: Twins' vaccine T cell responses reportedly seemed partly convergent and partly personalized.

Sample: CD4+ T cells sorted from blood. This sequence joins TRBV29-1 and TRBJ2-1; 12 nucleotides line up with TRBD2. The sequence was obtained from a young woman in good health. CDR3 sequence: CSIRLAGVGGEQFF. The DNA for the CDR3 is TGCAGCATTCGACTAGCGGGAGTCGGGGGAGAGCAGTTCTTC.